In this sample, the clone carrying this TCR beta chain turned up a few times. This sample is drawn from a study of cytomegalovirus exposure and HLA in healthy donors. The PCR had 60 Vbeta and 13 Jbeta primers. This table comes from immunoSEQ multiplex PCR, and its TCRdb copy is limited to in-frame clones, with some not included. The sample lists around 130,000 clones; less than 85% were seen once. The specimen was PBMCs. This sequence was found in a woman aged 35 to 49 in good health and CMV-seropositive.

CDR3 amino acids: CASSIYGGRNTEAFF. CDR3 bases: TGTGCCAGTAGTATCTACGGGGGGCGGAACACTGAAGCTTTCTTT. V gene TRBV19 combines with J gene TRBJ1-1; D might be TRBD1 (6 bases). Trimming shortened V by 3 bases and J by 1 base, and 12 bases separated the two germline ends. The CDR3 extends over 15 amino acids. The germline CDR1 and CDR2 sequences are LNHDA and SQIVND (reference sequence). Filled out from reference TRBV19 and TRBJ1-1, the complete variable domain reads DGGITQSPKYLFRKEGQNVTLSCEQNLNHDAMYWYRQDPGQGLRLIYYSQIVNDFQKGDIAEGYSVSREKKESFPLTVTSAQKNPTAFYLCASSIYGGRNTEAFFGQGTRLTVV.